Below are 29 T cell receptor beta chains sequenced from a single sample in a study of blood T cell repertoires in COVID-19. The data were produced by immunoSEQ multiplex PCR, yet TCRdb's version contains in-frame clones alone and is incomplete. The sample carries around 60,000 clones, 80% to 90% recorded once. Sequencing was carried out using peripheral blood. These receptor sequences come from a man older than 75 with acute or convalescent COVID-19.

V gene TRBV5-8 combines with J gene TRBJ2-7; 10 bases agree with TRBD1. Germline V gene sequence: CDR1 SGHTS, CDR2 YDEGEE. V lost 9 bases, J lost 4 bases, and 10 bases stayed unmatched. This CDR3 is built from 14 residues. The CDR3: CATHRDRGKYEQYF. CDR3 DNA: TGTGCCACCCACCGGGACAGGGGTAAGTACGAGCAGTACTTC.

As DNA, the CDR3 is TGCGCCAGCAGCCTGGGGTGGGGGCCGGCCTACGAGCAGTACTTC. It codes for CASSLGWGPAYEQYF. The chain is built from TRBV5-1 and TRBJ2-7; D perhaps matches TRBD1 (6 bases). CDR1 and CDR2 (germline): SGHRS, YFSETQ. The CDR3 runs 15 residues. V lost 4 bases and J 2 bases, leaving 16 bases between the germline ends.

The CDR3 spells CASSPGDNEQFF. Written as DNA, the CDR3 is TGTGCCAGCAGCCCAGGGGACAATGAGCAGTTCTTC. The J gene is TRBJ2-1, the V gene TRBV5-4; possible D gene TRBD1, 6 bases. CDR1 and CDR2 from the germline V gene are SGHNT and YYREEE (reference sequence). CDR3 length: 12 residues. Trimming pared 4 bases from V and 5 bases from J, leaving 7 bases between.

J is TRBJ2-2 and V is TRBV5-1; possibly TRBD2 for D (6 bases). Germline V gene lookup returns CDR1 SGHRS and CDR2 YFSETQ. V was trimmed by 4 bases and J by 2 bases, leaving 15 bases between them. The CDR3 consists of 16 residues. DNA for the CDR3: TGCGCCAGCAGCCCGGGACCGGGGGAAAACACCGGGGAGCTGTTTTTT. Translating it yields CASSPGPGENTGELFF. The full variable domain, rest sourced from reference TRBV5-1 and TRBJ2-2, is KAGVTQTPRYLIKTRGQQVTLSCSPISGHRSVSWYQQTPGQGLQFLFEYFSETQRNKGNFPGRFSGRQFSNSRSEMNVSTLELGDSALYLCASSPGPGENTGELFFGEGSRLTVL.

This clone was counted a single time. CDR3 nucleotides: TGTGCCACCAGCAACAGGGTTTCCTACGAGCAGTACTTC. Protein product: CATSNRVSYEQYF. V is TRBV15 and J is TRBJ2-7; tentative D call: TRBD1 (6 bases). CDR1 is LNHNV, CDR2 YYDKDF, per germline (reference sequence). V dropped 4 bases and J dropped 1 base, with 8 bases sitting between them. The CDR3 is 13 amino acids. Looking up the rest from reference TRBV15 and TRBJ2-7 gives the full variable domain: DAMVIQNPRYQVTQFGKPVTLSCSQTLNHNVMYWYQQKSSQAPKLLFHYYDKDFNNEADTPDNFQSRRPNTSFCFLDIRSPGLGDTAMYLCATSNRVSYEQYFGPGTRLTVT.

CDR3 region: CASSFRTGLDTEAFF. CDR3 in DNA: TGTGCCAGCAGCTTCCGGACAGGGTTGGACACTGAAGCTTTCTTT. J is TRBJ1-1 and V is TRBV7-2; 8 bases match TRBD1. The germline gives CDR1 SGHTA, CDR2 FQGNSA. This CDR3 has 15 residues. V was clipped by 3 bases and J by 3 bases; unmatched bases: 6.

This clone was counted once. V and J are TRBV12-3 or TRBV12-4 and TRBJ1-2; tentative D call: TRBD1 (6 bases). The V gene lost 2 bases and the J gene lost 8 bases, with 9 bases spanning the gap. The length of the CDR3 is 12 residues. The CDR3: CASSLWTAGYTF. CDR3 bases: TGTGCCAGCAGTTTATGGACAGCAGGCTACACCTTC.

This clone came up once. V is TRBV11-3 and J is TRBJ2-1; D unresolved. V lost 5 bases and J lost 8, with 10 bases in between. The CDR3 contains 12 residues. Per the germline V gene, CDR1 is SGHNT and CDR2 is YENEEA. Here the CDR3 reads CASSPYSYEQFF. Written as DNA, the CDR3 is TGTGCCAGCAGCCCCTACTCATATGAGCAGTTCTTC. Full variable domain (remainder filled in from reference TRBV11-3 and TRBJ2-1): EAGVVQSPRYKIIEKKQPVAFWCNPISGHNTLYWYLQNLGQGPELLIRYENEEAVDDSQLPKDRFSAERLKGVDSTLKIQPAELGDSAVYLCASSPYSYEQFFGPGTRLTVL.

The rearrangement joins TRBV19 to TRBJ1-1, with D perhaps TRBD1 (5 bases). The CDR3 extends over 13 amino acids. Trimming left V 5 bases short and J 4 bases short, with 11 bases between. The germline V gene has CDR1 LNHDA and CDR2 SQIVND (reference sequence). This CDR3 is CASSAGPGTEAFF. The CDR3 DNA reads as TGTGCCAGTAGTGCAGGGCCCGGCACTGAAGCTTTCTTT.

V and J are TRBV11-3 and TRBJ1-6; 9 nucleotides align to TRBD1. The junction had 9 bases not matched to a gene; V was cut back by 5 bases and J by 7 bases. Germline V gene sequence: CDR1 SGHNT, CDR2 YENEEA. This CDR3 is 16 amino acids long. The CDR3 sequence is CASSPRQGEENSPLHF. The DNA of the CDR3 is TGTGCCAGCAGCCCGCGACAGGGGGAGGAGAATTCACCCCTCCACTTT.

This clone was found a few times. This chain connects TRBV7-9 to TRBJ1-1; tentatively, D is TRBD1 (6 bases). This CDR3 region has 14 residues. V was trimmed by 6 bases and J by 0 bases, leaving 11 bases between them. Germline CDR1 is SEHNR and CDR2 is FQNEAQ (reference sequence). The CDR3: CASSLGTLNTEAFF. The CDR3 nucleotides read TGTGCCAGCAGTTTGGGGACATTGAACACTGAAGCTTTCTTT.

V gene TRBV5-1 combines with J gene TRBJ2-7; TRBD2 aligns across 9 bases. Germline V gene sequence: CDR1 SGHRS, CDR2 YFSETQ. CDR3 length equals 15 residues. V dropped 7 bases and J dropped 4; count of bases not matched to a gene: 12. The CDR3 sequence: CASRPLAGVSYEQYF. The DNA for the CDR3 is TGCGCCAGCCGCCCTTTAGCGGGGGTGAGTTACGAGCAGTACTTC.

CDR3 sequence: CASSSGQGVEKLFF. In nucleotides, the CDR3 is TGTGCCAGCAGCTCAGGACAGGGGGTTGAAAAACTGTTTTTT. The chain has TRBV3-1 (or the pseudogene TRBV3-2) and TRBJ1-4, with 10 bases matching TRBD1. Germline V gene data show CDR1 as LGHDT and CDR2 as YNNKEL (reference sequence). Trimming cost V 5 bases and J 7 bases; bases outside gene matches: 4. This CDR3 has 14 residues.

The CDR3 loop is CASSEGGRVSNQPQHF. DNA for the CDR3: TGTGCCAGTAGTGAGGGGGGGAGGGTTAGCAATCAGCCCCAGCATTTT. This sequence joins TRBV19 and TRBJ1-5, with D possibly being TRBD1 (6 bases). Trimming left V 5 bases short and J 0 bases short, with 14 bases between. Germline loops: CDR1 LNHDA, CDR2 SQIVND (reference sequence). The CDR3 length is 16 residues.

This chain uses TRBV6-5 with TRBJ2-7, with 10 bases matching TRBD1. This CDR3 has 13 amino acids. Looked up from germline, CDR1 is MNHEY and CDR2 is SVGAGI. Unmatched junction bases numbered 3, after V lost 6 bases and J lost 4 bases. In DNA form, the CDR3 reads TGTGCCAGCAGACGGGACAGGGGTTACGAGCAGTACTTC. It codes for CASRRDRGYEQYF.

By frequency in the sample, this clone is medium-sized. The same CDR3 arises from other DNA sequences in this sample as well. The chain links TRBV6-5 to TRBJ1-1, with D perhaps TRBD1 (6 bases). The CDR3 sequence is 15 residues long. CDR1 and CDR2 from the germline V gene are MNHEY and SVGAGI. V was pared by 0 bases and J by 1 base, with 9 bases between. The CDR3 DNA follows: TGTGCCAGCAGTTACTCGGGCAGGGGGAACACTGAAGCTTTCTTT. Protein product: CASSYSGRGNTEAFF.

The chain joins TRBV4-1 to TRBJ2-7, with 11 bases matching TRBD2. The junction had 4 bases not matched to a gene; V was cut back by 2 bases and J by 1 base. Looked up from germline, CDR1 is MGHRA and CDR2 is YSYEKL. The CDR3 covers 16 residues. CDR3 bases: TGCGCCAGCAGCCAACCTTGGACTAGCGGGTCCTACGAGCAGTACTTC. Translating it yields CASSQPWTSGSYEQYF.

This clone was counted only a few times. This chain uses TRBV12-3 or TRBV12-4 with TRBJ2-7; D gene unclear. V gave up 3 bases and J gave up 4 bases, with 4 bases separating them. The CDR3 totals 11 residues. This CDR3 is CASSFQYEQYF. The DNA for the CDR3 is TGTGCCAGCAGTTTCCAATACGAGCAGTACTTC.

The V call is TRBV18, the J call TRBJ2-5; no clear D gene. V was cut by 2 bases and J by 5 bases, with 6 bases left in between. The germline V gene has CDR1 KGHSH and CDR2 LQKENI. The CDR3 runs to 12 residues. Written as DNA, the CDR3 is TGTGCCAGCTCACCATCCGGGGAGACCCAGTACTTC. Translation: CASSPSGETQYF. The full variable domain, rest sourced from reference TRBV18 and TRBJ2-5, is NAGVMQNPRHLVRRRGQEARLRCSPMKGHSHVYWYRQLPEEGLKFMVYLQKENIIDESGMPKERFSAEFPKEGPSILRIQQVVRGDSAAYFCASSPSGETQYFGPGTRLLVL.

There are a few counts of this clone. The chain joins TRBV19 to TRBJ1-5; possibly TRBD1 for D (5 bases). The CDR3 totals 15 residues. Germline lookup yields CDR1 LNHDA and CDR2 SQIVND (reference sequence). Trimming cost V 4 bases and J 11 bases, with 21 bases left between them. The CDR3 spells CASSTGGPGVTAQHF. The CDR3 DNA is TGTGCCAGTAGTACCGGGGGTCCTGGGGTAACGGCCCAGCATTTT.

V gene TRBV7-9 combines with J gene TRBJ2-7, with D tentatively TRBD2 (6 bases). The CDR3 spans 15 residues. Germline CDR1 and CDR2: SEHNR and FQNEAQ (reference sequence). V lost 0 bases and J 6 bases, leaving 15 bases between the germline ends. The CDR3 reads CASSLAGLALSEQYF. CDR3 in DNA: TGTGCCAGCAGCTTAGCGGGACTCGCTCTCTCCGAGCAGTACTTC.

The CDR3 coding sequence is TGCGCCAGCAGTGAATGGGGGCTTGGTGAAGCTTTCTTT. Amino acids: CASSEWGLGEAFF. This chain links TRBV10-2 with TRBJ1-1, with D possibly being TRBD1 (6 bases). This CDR3 spans 13 amino acids. V was clipped by 3 bases and J by 7 bases, with 12 bases between them. Germline CDR1 reads WSHSY; CDR2 reads SAAADI.

The chain links TRBV18 to TRBJ2-3, with 9 bases that match TRBD1. There are 14 residues in the CDR3. Germline CDR1 is KGHSH and CDR2 is LQKENI. After removal of 5 bases from V and 4 bases from J, the junction contained 4 bases not matched to a gene. Written as DNA, the CDR3 is TGTGCCAGCTCATCCGGGACAGGGTCAGATACGCAGTATTTT. Its protein is CASSSGTGSDTQYF.

J is TRBJ2-3 and V is TRBV30; D possibly corresponds to TRBD2 (5 bases). The V end lost 1 base, the J end lost 3 bases, and 14 bases lay between the germline ends. Germline CDR1 GTSNPN, CDR2 SVGIG (reference sequence). This CDR3 has 15 residues. This chain's CDR3 is CAWSDGVRGTDTQYF. The CDR3 nucleotides read TGTGCCTGGAGTGACGGGGTACGAGGGACAGATACGCAGTATTTT.

The chain combines TRBV9 with TRBJ2-7; TRBD1 agrees at 9 bases. V trimming: 2 bases; J trimming: 6 bases; junction bases outside the gene matches: 9. The CDR3 runs 15 residues. The germline V gene encodes CDR1 SGDLS and CDR2 YYNGEE. The CDR3 here is CASSVTGQGIGEQYF. CDR3 sequence (DNA): TGTGCCAGCAGCGTCACGGGACAGGGTATCGGCGAGCAGTACTTC.

This clone is categorized as medium-sized. The chain employs TRBV7-9 and TRBJ1-3, with D perhaps TRBD1 (5 bases). Germline CDR1 is SEHNR and CDR2 is FQNEAQ (reference sequence). V lost 11 bases, J lost 3 bases, and 20 bases lay in between. This CDR3 spans 15 amino acids. This CDR3 reads CACGDDKARGNTIYF. The DNA for the CDR3 is TGTGCCTGCGGGGACGATAAGGCGCGTGGAAACACCATATATTTT.

The V and J genes are TRBV13 and TRBJ2-7; 10 nucleotides align to TRBD1. The CDR3 runs 15 residues. With V trimmed by 5 bases and J by 3 bases, 7 bases remained unmatched. CDR1 PRHDT and CDR2 FYEKMQ come from the germline V gene (reference sequence). CDR3 sequence: CASSGAGTGDYEQYF. In DNA form, the CDR3 reads TGTGCCAGCAGCGGGGCCGGGACAGGGGACTACGAGCAGTACTTC.

The CDR3 DNA reads as TGTGCCAGCAGTTTACGGGGGTACTATGGCTACACCTTC. It specifies CASSLRGYYGYTF. The chain links TRBV27 to TRBJ1-2; D might be TRBD1 (5 bases). Germline V lookup: CDR1 MNHEY, CDR2 SMNVEV (reference sequence). Trimming removed 2 bases from V and 3 bases from J, with 7 bases in between. CDR3 length: 13 amino acids.

This clone was counted between two and nine times. The CDR3 DNA reads as TGCGCCAGCAGCCAAGATCCCGGGATCGCAAGAGGGACCGGGGAGCTGTTTTTT. It codes for CASSQDPGIARGTGELFF. The gene calls are TRBV4-1 and TRBJ2-2, with a tentative D call TRBD2 (5 bases). Germline V gene sequence: CDR1 MGHRA, CDR2 YSYEKL. There are 18 residues in the CDR3. Trimming left V 0 bases short and J 5 bases short, with 19 bases between.